A selection of T cell receptor beta chains follows, all from one sample in a study of cytomegalovirus exposure and HLA in healthy donors. Libraries were prepared by immunoSEQ multiplex PCR; TCRdb keeps only in-frame clonotypes and omits some of them. Among about 170,000 clones listed, around three quarters were seen once. The sample consisted of PBMCs. These receptors came from a woman aged 45-59 years in good health and CMV-seronegative. CDR3s include the opening cysteine and the closing phenylalanine or tryptophan. A D gene is named only where the DNA matches it firmly. Clone sizes are given selectively: once, few, many, or a class where the clone is expanded.

length	D	V	J	size	CDR3
16	TRBD2	TRBV11-2	TRBJ2-5	.	CASSLAPLAGKETQYF
15	TRBD1	TRBV30	TRBJ2-7	.	CAWRDRTGLSYEQYF
17	.	TRBV18	TRBJ1-2	.	CASSPPGLTKAPYGYTF
18	TRBD1	TRBV2	TRBJ2-4	.	CASSEQRGTGEAKNIQYF
14	.	TRBV14	TRBJ1-2	.	CASSQGARRDGYTF
19	TRBD1	TRBV9	TRBJ2-7	.	CASSVGAPSGGAGLYEQYF
14	TRBD1	TRBV5-1	TRBJ1-1	.	CASSFRQGGTEAFF
17	.	TRBV4-3	TRBJ1-1	.	CASSQDSGSLLNTEAFF
16	TRBD2	TRBV4-3	TRBJ2-3	.	CASSQQRGGRRDTQYF
15	.	TRBV29-1	TRBJ2-1	.	CSVEGTSLLSGEQFF
13	.	TRBV6-5	TRBJ1-1	.	CASSPEGHGQAFF
15	TRBD1	TRBV10-3	TRBJ1-5	.	CAISEEGQGKQPQHF
14	.	TRBV7-9	TRBJ2-7	.	CASSLAGRSYEQYF
12	TRBD1	TRBV29-1	TRBJ2-1	.	CSVGQGDSEQFF
15	TRBD1	TRBV2	TRBJ1-2	.	CASPEQGAIRYGYTF
16	.	TRBV9	TRBJ2-5	.	CASSPSPGTSEGTQYF
13	.	TRBV5-1	TRBJ2-3	.	CASSPPEGDTQYF
13	TRBD1	TRBV19	TRBJ1-1	.	CASRIGQGAEAFF
9	.	TRBV13	TRBJ1-4	.	CASSRNYTF
14	.	TRBV2	TRBJ2-1	few	CASRLREPYNEQFF
13	.	TRBV4-2	TRBJ1-4	.	CASSQEGSEKLFF
14	.	TRBV2	TRBJ2-2	once	CASSPGANTGELFF
13	.	TRBV18	TRBJ1-6	.	CASSPQLDSPLHF
15	TRBD1	TRBV7-2	TRBJ2-2	once	CASIRTGSNTGELFF
16	TRBD1	TRBV10-3	TRBJ2-2	once	CAISEDRGFDTGELFF
16	TRBD1	TRBV2	TRBJ2-1	.	CASKGQGAYTYNEQFF
19	TRBD2	TRBV5-4	TRBJ2-7	.	CASSSGGGTSGGTSYEQYF
16	TRBD1	TRBV19	TRBJ1-5	.	CASIPDRGSRNQPQHF
14	.	TRBV4-2	TRBJ1-2	.	CASSQDGVNYGYTF
12	.	TRBV14	TRBJ1-6	.	CASSPRGSPLHF
15	.	TRBV7-3	TRBJ1-2	.	CASSLNPGIEDGYTF
14	.	TRBV28	TRBJ2-1	.	CASSGGEMRQEQFF
15	.	TRBV13	TRBJ1-2	few	CASSLGLSGIYGYTF
15	TRBD1	TRBV2	TRBJ2-2	.	CASRPDRGITGELFF
15	TRBD2	TRBV6-4	TRBJ2-7	.	CASSESAGAPYEQYF
15	TRBD1	TRBV19	TRBJ2-5	.	CASRRTGGESETQYF
15	TRBD1	TRBV5-4	TRBJ1-2	once	CASSTKTGAGYGYTF
14	TRBD1	TRBV15	TRBJ1-4	.	CATSREQGVEKLFF
14	.	TRBV18	TRBJ1-1	.	CASSENRRITEAFF
13	TRBD1	TRBV25-1	TRBJ2-7	.	CASRTGGGYEQYF
14	TRBD1	TRBV2	TRBJ2-7	.	CASSFGTGTYEQYF
16	TRBD1	TRBV5-1	TRBJ2-7	.	CASSSNRDRGHYEQYF
18	.	TRBV30	TRBJ1-5	.	CAWSVYGHGQDSNQPQHF
15	TRBD2	TRBV7-2	TRBJ2-1	.	CASSSPGTSSNEQFF
17	TRBD2	TRBV30	TRBJ2-7	.	CAWSVSGISAGPYEQYF
15	.	TRBV28	TRBJ1-1	.	CASSWQGVKNTEAFF
16	.	TRBV9	TRBJ2-2	.	CASSPLQGTNTGELFF
15	TRBD1	TRBV9	TRBJ1-4	.	CASSVGQGWNEKLFF
13	TRBD2	TRBV30	TRBJ2-3	few	CACLSGGRDTQYF
14	TRBD1	TRBV6-5	TRBJ2-7	.	CASSTGQAAYEQYF
14	TRBD1	TRBV6-5	TRBJ1-5	.	CASRGTGENQPQHF
16	.	TRBV28	TRBJ2-6	few	CASSLIGNPGANVLTF
16	TRBD1	TRBV5-1	TRBJ2-4	.	CASSLGTGSAKNIQYF